This T cell receptor beta chain is drawn from a study of cytomegalovirus exposure and HLA in healthy donors (dated by TCRdb to the late 2010s). Study-wide context: According to an earlier analysis of around 600 of the donors, 150 million to 200 million T cells yielded 100 million or so unique TCR beta sequences and approximately 300 Gb of sequence data. The study profiled the T cell repertoires of about 640 subjects by immunosequencing and related them to cytomegalovirus serostatus. HLA typing covered class I and class II loci at four-digit resolution. To study patterns of TCR occurrence, a later analysis re-analyzed previously published TCR beta repertoires from several hundred donors and added high-resolution HLA genotyping. An early release covering 550 to 700 HLA-typed donors comprised roughly 300 gigabases of sequencing data and approximately 80 million unique TCR sequences. About 5 DR-DQ haplotypes were handled as single units for association and clustering, since linkage in the cohort was strong. The study combined high-throughput TCR immunosequencing, statistical association of individual TCRs with disease status, and machine learning to predict cytomegalovirus infection status. Typing coverage varied by locus: roughly 620-640 donors for A, B, C, DRB1 and DQB1; more than 500 for DQA1; nearly 610 for DPA1; roughly 450 for DPB1. The aim of the study was to test whether cataloging public T cell receptors could identify signatures of past pathogen exposure. Alongside the repertoire data, information on donor age, sex, ethnicity and CMV serostatus was compiled. Every repertoire in the discovery cohort had been generated on one and the same sequencing platform. The genetic ancestry cluster associated with self-reported Caucasian donors included roughly 84% of the 398 genotyped donors. On average, roughly 240,000 unique TCR beta nucleotide sequences were sequenced per donor among fewer than 500 genotyped donors of the cohort, with roughly 20% of those sequences being non-productive. An earlier analysis of about 600 of the donors used high-throughput TCR beta sequencing to judge whether each TCR beta V gene segment behaved as functional or pseudogenic. Besides the first cohort of around 700 subjects, a separate validation cohort made up of over 100 different subjects was used. A later genetic analysis took genome-wide SNP genotypes for about three fifths of the 666 donors and used that subset as a discovery cohort. Rather than drawing on any new phenotypic data, the later analysis identified candidate immune exposures from TCR beta sequences and the way those sequences occurred across donors.

To prepare the library, the immunoSEQ multiplex PCR assay was applied. For the multiplex PCR, a mixture combining 60 forward primers for TCR Vbeta segments and 13 reverse primers for TCR Jbeta segments was used. The CDR3 region of rearranged TCR beta genes was amplified from genomic DNA by a multiplex PCR assay. On the Illumina HiSeq System, the amplified TCR beta libraries were sequenced as 87-base-pair reads. On the study's bioinformatics: A later analysis counted approximately 74 million unique TCR beta chains across the 550 to 800 repertoires, and some 11 million of these chains were shared by at least two donors. A nearest-neighbor algorithm error-corrected the raw reads and collapsed the reads into unique sequences, merging closely related sequences to remove PCR and sequencing errors. V, D and J gene segments were assigned by aligning CDR3 sequences to IMGT reference sequences. For a sequence to be retained, a match of at least six nucleotides to both a V gene segment and a J gene segment was required. Rearrangements were called productive when the CDR3 lacked stop codons and stayed in frame with V and J; all others were non-productive. CDR3 was defined by IMGT convention, running from the second conserved V-encoded cysteine to the conserved J-encoded phenylalanine. The earlier analysis of roughly 590 of the donors excluded sequences that lacked an unambiguous match to a single V gene segment. An earlier analysis of 587 of the donors called V segments functional above 56.7% productive rearrangements and segregating when the between-donor standard deviation exceeded 5%. To diagnose cytomegalovirus status from the catalog of TCR beta chain sequences, a statistical classification framework was built. In a later analysis, TCR nucleotide sequences were compared against IMGT/GENE-DB human TR gene sequences so that V and J genes could be assigned. A later analysis assigned CDR3 sequences and most-parsimonious VDJ recombination scenarios with the TCRdist pipeline. In a later analysis, each TCR beta chain was defined by its CDR3 amino acid sequence together with its V-gene family, and reads without a unique V-gene family were excluded. In a later analysis, approximately 640 highly shared, low-generation-probability nucleotide sequences were removed to address suspected cross-contamination and a sequencing artifact. For each public chain, a later analysis derived a clonal expansion index from normalized ranks of inferred template counts within each repertoire. Generation probabilities in a later analysis came from a VDJ recombination model fitted to out-of-frame rearrangements, and those results were checked against IGoR. Hypergeometric tests were used in a later analysis to score TCR-TCR, TCR-HLA and TCR-CMV co-occurrence, with a repertoire-size bias correction applied to the TCR pairs. A later analysis estimated false discovery rates by permuting HLA or CMV assignments 20 times. In a later analysis, co-occurring TCRs were grouped using DBSCAN, and TCRdist sequence similarity was added for clustering within HLA-allele-positive subsets. Repertoires with fewer than 30,000 or more than 120,000 public chains were left out of co-occurrence clustering, as were a handful of repertoires with anomalous nucleotide sharing. The table comes from immuneACCESS by way of TCRdb, which keeps in-frame sequences with V and J called. Part of the clones is missing from these tables; in studies checked, under half for an unresolved V gene and the rest for unknown reasons. V and J calls and clone size are as listed in that table; D and trimming were resolved from the DNA. The sample table holds some 250,000 clones, of which 82% were seen once. The top ten clones comprise 5% to 6.5% of the sample.

What the authors observed across the whole study: The classifier was reported to diagnose cytomegalovirus status with high specificity and sensitivity in both the original and validation cohorts. A later analysis associated 15,000 to 20,000 TCR beta sequences with specific HLA alleles at a false discovery rate of 0.05. CMV serostatus was the only immune exposure information available for the cohort. In a later genetic analysis, a missense DCLRE1C variant was associated with V-gene and J-gene trimming of TCR beta chains, and the association was replicated in an independent cohort. A further reported finding was that TCR beta sequences accurately predicted the HLA-A and HLA-B alleles for most subjects in the first cohort. The cohort was sequenced for TCR beta chains only, and without alpha or paired-chain data the features that could be detected were limited. A cluster of highly shared sequence variants was judged likely to represent a technical artifact of the sequencing pipeline. The authors suggested that the approach could potentially be generalized to other disease states and immunological phenotypes. Several of the top co-occurrence clusters appeared to be linked to parvovirus B19, influenza, CMV and Epstein-Barr virus, according to a later analysis. Because the 87-base-pair reads could not distinguish some IMGT-functional V segments, including TRBV6-2 and TRBV6-3, those segments were excluded. Because HLA typing was missing for some donors at each locus, association tests included only the typed subset. In the study, around 150 TCR beta chains were listed as associated with cytomegalovirus. Most TCR sequences were observed very rarely across donors, whereas some public TCRs were present in many individuals. Correlated functional status among segregating V segments might reflect linkage disequilibrium, but an unknown experimental factor could not be ruled out. According to a later genetic analysis, donors in an Asian-associated ancestry cluster had fewer N-insertions in productive TCRs than the approximately 700-donor mean. A few of the identified cytomegalovirus-associated TCR beta chains were confirmed in vitro to be specific for cytomegalovirus antigens. Compared with equally common non-associated chains, HLA-associated TCR beta chains in a later analysis were more clonally expanded and had lower generation probabilities. Roughly uniform sequencing depth across donors was assumed in presence/absence analyses, although this assumption may not hold. In a later analysis, most CMV-associated TCR beta chains were found to appear HLA-restricted, with HLA associations seemingly driven largely by CMV exposure. In a later analysis, TCR association rates were found to vary across HLA loci, with the most associated TCRs seen for DRB1 alleles and the fewest for HLA-C alleles. When HLA alleles, especially DR and DQ, strongly co-occurred, TCR associations were difficult to assign to individual alleles. Seventeen rarely observed V segments, including chromosome 9 orphons, were excluded from the earlier analysis of approximately 600 of the donors because counts were too low. In an earlier analysis of about 550 of the donors, most TCR beta V segments were observed in productive rearrangements about 87% or about 30% of the time, broadly matching IMGT annotations.

The cohort consisted of approximately 670 healthy bone marrow donors. Cohort members were all nominally healthy when sampled, although unrecorded immune exposures were likely present. The donor was CMV seropositive and belonged to the group of 270 or so seropositive cohort members. Every donor gave a peripheral blood sample, and the peripheral blood mononuclear cells from that sample were used for TCR beta sequencing. Genomic DNA extraction from the blood cell samples was performed with the Qiagen DNeasy Blood Extraction Kit. Regarding this clone: This clone's antigen is unknown. No base qualities exist here, and no much larger clone lies one base off it.

Unmatched junction bases come to 5, with V trimmed by 1 base and J by 8 bases. Including the terminal cysteine and phenylalanine, the CDR3 comprises 15 residues. Just CDR3 DNA is preserved here, 45 bases in frame from base 1. Based on the germline V gene, the CDR1 and CDR2 sequences are SGHTA and FQGNSA. The TCR was taken from a woman in her forties in good health and CMV-seropositive. Sequencing was performed on PBMCs. This chain is built from TRBV7-2 and TRBJ2-1; 10 of the junction bases match TRBD1. The CDR3 protein is CASSLEGTGVHEQFF. The DNA sequence reads TGTGCCAGCAGCTTAGAGGGGACAGGGGTTCATGAGCAGTTCTTC.